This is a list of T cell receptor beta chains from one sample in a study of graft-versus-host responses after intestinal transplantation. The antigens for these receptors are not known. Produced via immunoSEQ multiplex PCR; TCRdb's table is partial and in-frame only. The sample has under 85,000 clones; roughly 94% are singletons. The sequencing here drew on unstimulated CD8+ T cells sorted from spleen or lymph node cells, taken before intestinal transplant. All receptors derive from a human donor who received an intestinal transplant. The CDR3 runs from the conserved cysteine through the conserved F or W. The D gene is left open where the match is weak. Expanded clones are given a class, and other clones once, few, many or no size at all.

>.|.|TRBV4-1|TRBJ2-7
CASSQAILWEQYF
TGCGCCAGCAGCCAGGCTATACTATGGGAGCAGTACTTC
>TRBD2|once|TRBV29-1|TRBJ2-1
CSVLGEGRPEQFF
TGCAGCGTTCTGGGGGAGGGCCGGCCTGAGCAGTTCTTC
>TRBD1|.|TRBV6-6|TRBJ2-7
CASSDRDRGYYEQYF
TGTGCCAGCAGTGACCGGGACAGGGGGTACTACGAGCAGTACTTC
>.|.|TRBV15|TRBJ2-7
CATSSGSLNYEQYF
TGTGCCACCAGCAGCGGGAGCCTGAACTACGAGCAGTACTTC
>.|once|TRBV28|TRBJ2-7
CASRQLLNYEQYF
TGTGCCAGCAGACAGCTACTAAATTACGAGCAGTACTTC
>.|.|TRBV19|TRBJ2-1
CASSIGPSSYNEQFF
TGTGCCAGTAGTATAGGGCCTAGCAGTTACAATGAGCAGTTCTTC
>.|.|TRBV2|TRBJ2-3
CASMEAYYDTQYF
TGTGCCAGCATGGAGGCGTATTATGATACGCAGTATTTT
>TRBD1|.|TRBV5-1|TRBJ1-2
CASSSTGAPNYGYTF
TGCGCCAGCAGCTCGACAGGGGCCCCTAACTATGGCTACACCTTC
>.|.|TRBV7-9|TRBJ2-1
CASGGSSSYNEQFF
TGTGCCAGCGGGGGATCGAGCTCCTACAATGAGCAGTTCTTC
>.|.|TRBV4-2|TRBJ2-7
CASSQVTSTYEQYF
TGTGCCAGCAGCCAAGTAACTTCCACCTACGAGCAGTACTTC
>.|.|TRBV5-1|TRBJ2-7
CASSSTGSEQYF
TGCGCCAGCAGCTCCACAGGGTCCGAGCAGTACTTC
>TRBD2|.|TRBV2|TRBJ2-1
CASSEVVVPSGRAGNEQFF
TGTGCCAGCAGTGAAGTGGTCGTCCCTAGCGGGAGGGCCGGGAATGAGCAGTTCTTC
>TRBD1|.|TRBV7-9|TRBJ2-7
CASSPWTGGTYEQYF
TGTGCCAGCAGCCCTTGGACAGGGGGCACCTACGAGCAGTACTTC
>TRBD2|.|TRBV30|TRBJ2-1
CAWSVLAGVRDEQFF
TGTGCCTGGAGTGTCCTAGCGGGAGTTCGCGATGAGCAGTTCTTC
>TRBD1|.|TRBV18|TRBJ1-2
CASSPMTGGKDYGYTF
TGTGCCAGCTCACCGATGACAGGGGGCAAGGACTATGGCTACACCTTC
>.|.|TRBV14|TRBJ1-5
CASSRGNQPQHF
TGTGCCAGCAGCCGGGGAAATCAGCCCCAGCATTTT
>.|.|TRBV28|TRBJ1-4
CASSTPRVVGEKLFF
TGTGCCAGCAGTACTCCCAGGGTTGTGGGTGAAAAACTGTTTTTT
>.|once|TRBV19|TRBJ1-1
CASSSRVQVVAEAFF
TGTGCCAGTAGTAGTAGGGTCCAAGTGGTGGCTGAAGCTTTCTTT
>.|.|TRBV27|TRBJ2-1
CASTSVGDEQFF
TGTGCCAGCACGTCGGTTGGTGATGAGCAGTTCTTC
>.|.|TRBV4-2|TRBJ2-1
CASSQELRLYNEQFF
TGTGCCAGCAGCCAAGAACTCCGACTCTACAATGAGCAGTTCTTC
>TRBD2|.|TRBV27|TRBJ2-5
CASSLTSGSSETQYF
TGTGCCAGCAGTTTGACTAGCGGGAGTTCAGAGACCCAGTACTTC
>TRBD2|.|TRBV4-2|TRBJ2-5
CASSQYPAGGRFFEETQYF
TGTGCCAGCAGCCAATACCCGGCGGGAGGGCGGTTTTTCGAAGAGACCCAGTACTTC
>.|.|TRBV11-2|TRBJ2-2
CASSPSGGLIYTGELFF
TGTGCCAGCAGCCCCTCAGGAGGGCTCATTTACACCGGGGAGCTGTTTTTT